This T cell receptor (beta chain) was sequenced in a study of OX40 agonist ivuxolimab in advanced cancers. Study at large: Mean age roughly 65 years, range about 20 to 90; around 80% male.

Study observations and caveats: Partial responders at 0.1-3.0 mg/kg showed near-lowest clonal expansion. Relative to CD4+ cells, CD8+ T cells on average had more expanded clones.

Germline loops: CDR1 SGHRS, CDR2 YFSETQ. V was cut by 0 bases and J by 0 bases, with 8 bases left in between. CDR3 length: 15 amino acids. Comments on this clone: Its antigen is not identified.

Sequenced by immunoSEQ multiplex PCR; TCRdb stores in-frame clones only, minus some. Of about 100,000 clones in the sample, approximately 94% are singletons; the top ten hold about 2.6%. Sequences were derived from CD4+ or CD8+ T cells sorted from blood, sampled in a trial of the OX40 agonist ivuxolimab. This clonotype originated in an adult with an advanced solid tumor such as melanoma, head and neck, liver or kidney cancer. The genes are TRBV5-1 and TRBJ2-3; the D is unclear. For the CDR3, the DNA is TGCGCCAGCAGCTTGGGGCAGTCTAGCACAGATACGCAGTATTTT. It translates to CASSLGQSSTDTQYF.